The source of this T cell receptor (beta chain) is a study of a mutant IDH1 vaccine in newly diagnosed glioma. At the level of the study: Patients received eight vaccinations in weeks 1, 3, 5, 7, 11, 15, 19, 23. Sex among treated patients split about 60% male, 37.5% female; mean age was roughly 40 years. Study-level points and caveats: Pseudoprogression showed no apparent link to changes in top peripheral T cell clonotypes.

For this clone: Its matching antigen is unknown.

The repertoire was sequenced with immunoSEQ multiplex PCR; TCRdb's copy has only in-frame clones and lacks some. The sample carries tens of thousands of clones, more than 80% recorded once. There are 15 residues in the CDR3. Between the trimmed V and J ends, which lost 0 bases and 1 base, there was a span of 6 bases. The germline gives CDR1 LGHNA, CDR2 YSLEER. Sample time point: week 5, during vaccination. Mutant IDH1 20-mer peptide, at 300 ug, made up each vaccine dose, with topical imiquimod. The rearrangement joins TRBV4-3 to TRBJ2-2; D gene ambiguous. The starting material was PBMCs, obtained from a glioma patient whose treatment included an IDH1 peptide vaccine. The source of this sequence is a woman in her 40s with glioma. The CDR3 region has the DNA TGCGCCAGCAGCCAAGAGGGTGTGAACACCGGGGAGCTGTTTTTT. This translates into CASSQEGVNTGELFF.